The next 17 T cell receptor beta chains were all read from a single sample in a study of blood T cell repertoires in COVID-19. The method was immunoSEQ multiplex PCR; TCRdb's version includes in-frame clones alone and lacks a portion of them. The sample shows just over 350,000 clones, 86% of them seen only once. Specimen: peripheral blood. Receptors were obtained from a woman aged 60 to 75 with COVID-19, enrolled during active disease.

The J gene is TRBJ1-3, the V gene TRBV2; D unresolved. The CDR3 spans 13 residues. Germline V gene sequence: CDR1 SNHLY, CDR2 FYNNEI. Deletions cut 5 bases from V and 10 bases from J, with 15 bases between. This CDR3 reads CASSRTLRDTIYF. The CDR3 DNA sequence: TGTGCCAGCAGTAGGACCCTCCGGGATACCATATATTTT.

The V gene is TRBV27, the J gene TRBJ1-4, with TRBD1 as a possible D gene (5 bases). Germline V gives CDR1 MNHEY, CDR2 SMNVEV (reference sequence). V was clipped by 1 base and J by 1 base, with 7 bases between them. The CDR3 spans 15 residues. CDR3: CASSLYGGTNEKLFF. The DNA for the CDR3 is TGTGCCAGCAGTTTATACGGGGGAACTAATGAAAAACTGTTTTTT.

The chain has TRBV19 and TRBJ2-1; tentatively, D is TRBD1 (6 bases). The CDR3 covers 15 residues. CDR1 is LNHDA and CDR2 is SQIVND in the germline V gene (reference sequence). The V end was cut by 5 bases, the J end by 0 bases, with 11 bases between. The DNA of the CDR3 is TGTGCCAGTAGTTGGGACACCACCTCCTACAATGAGCAGTTCTTC. This translates into CASSWDTTSYNEQFF.

This clone has just a few counts. The V gene is TRBV29-1, the J gene TRBJ2-1, with D perhaps matching TRBD2 (6 bases). V was trimmed by 1 base and J by 8 bases, leaving 9 bases between them. CDR3 length: 12 amino acids. Germline lookup yields CDR1 SQVTM and CDR2 ANQGSEA. This chain's CDR3 is CSVEGASDEQFF. As DNA, the CDR3 is TGCAGCGTTGAAGGGGCTAGCGATGAGCAGTTCTTC.

This clone has just a few counts. The chain links TRBV6-2 or TRBV6-3 to TRBJ1-5, with D possibly being TRBD1 (6 bases). V was clipped by 5 bases and J by 2 bases, with 16 bases between them. Germline CDR1 is MNHEY and CDR2 is SVGEGT. The CDR3 has 16 residues. CDR3 sequence: CASSPIRGDGNQPQHF. The CDR3 DNA reads TGTGCCAGCAGTCCGATCAGGGGAGATGGCAATCAGCCCCAGCATTTT.

The genes are TRBV19 and TRBJ2-7, with 7 bases aligning to TRBD1. This CDR3 spans 13 amino acids. Germline CDR1 reads LNHDA; CDR2 reads SQIVND (reference sequence). Trimming took 5 bases from V and 3 from J; bases not matched to a gene: 4. The CDR3 sequence is CASSPRGSYEQYF. CDR3 sequence (DNA): TGTGCCAGTAGTCCCAGGGGGAGCTACGAGCAGTACTTC. Drawing the rest from reference TRBV19 and TRBJ2-7, the complete variable domain is DGGITQSPKYLFRKEGQNVTLSCEQNLNHDAMYWYRQDPGQGLRLIYYSQIVNDFQKGDIAEGYSVSREKKESFPLTVTSAQKNPTAFYLCASSPRGSYEQYFGPGTRLTVT.

This chain uses TRBV19 with TRBJ2-2; a weak D match, TRBD1 (6 bases). The V gene's germline CDR1 is LNHDA and CDR2 SQIVND (reference sequence). V shed 10 bases and J shed 4 bases, with 10 bases lying between them. There are 12 residues in the CDR3. The CDR3 region has the DNA TGTGCCACCCTCAGGGGCACCGGGGAGCTGTTTTTT. Translated: CATLRGTGELFF.

The genes are TRBV5-5 and TRBJ1-1, with D maybe TRBD1 (5 bases). Trimming cost V 1 base and J 1 base, with 17 bases left between them. CDR1 and CDR2 from the germline V gene are SGHKS and YYEKEE (reference sequence). The CDR3 extends over 17 amino acids. The CDR3 DNA reads as TGTGCCAGCAGCTTGTTTGACAGTCCCTACCCGAACACTGAAGCTTTCTTT. This encodes CASSLFDSPYPNTEAFF.

V usage is TRBV9 and J usage is TRBJ2-3, with D unresolved. Germline lookup yields CDR1 SGDLS and CDR2 YYNGEE. V was cut by 0 bases and J by 3 bases, with 8 bases left in between. The CDR3 totals 14 residues. Written as DNA, the CDR3 is TGTGCCAGCAGCGTAGGTCCTATTACAGATACGCAGTATTTT. Amino acids: CASSVGPITDTQYF. The full variable domain, rest sourced from reference TRBV9 and TRBJ2-3, is DSGVTQTPKHLITATGQRVTLRCSPRSGDLSVYWYQQSLDQGLQFLIQYYNGEERAKGNILERFSAQQFPDLHSELNLSSLELGDSALYFCASSVGPITDTQYFGPGTRLTVL.

The chain recombines TRBV30 with TRBJ2-3; 7 bases line up with TRBD2. CDR3 length: 14 residues. CDR1 GTSNPN and CDR2 SVGIG come from the germline V gene (reference sequence). V was pared by 4 bases and J by 2 bases, with 6 bases of the junction left unmatched. The CDR3 loop is CAWNSGVYTDTQYF. The CDR3 DNA is TGTGCCTGGAACAGCGGGGTATACACAGATACGCAGTATTTT.

About this clone: This sample also contains other DNA sequences that code for the same CDR3. V and J are TRBV15 and TRBJ1-5; no firm D call. The CDR3 sequence is 14 residues long. Trimming cost V 0 bases and J 4 bases, with 7 bases left between them. Germline V gene data show CDR1 as LNHNV and CDR2 as YYDKDF (reference sequence). CDR3 region: CATSRDLGNQPQHF. The CDR3 nucleotides are TGTGCCACCAGCAGAGATCTAGGAAATCAGCCCCAGCATTTT.

J is TRBJ1-2 and V is TRBV4-1; 7 nucleotides line up with TRBD1. Germline values: CDR1 MGHRA, CDR2 YSYEKL. The CDR3 extends over 15 amino acids. Trimming took 3 bases from V and 6 from J; bases not matched to a gene: 10. Here the CDR3 reads CASSQWSGTVNGYTF. Written as DNA, the CDR3 is TGCGCCAGCAGCCAGTGGTCCGGGACAGTAAATGGCTACACCTTC.

This rearrangement joins TRBV7-3 to TRBJ2-3, with a possible D match to TRBD2 (6 bases). V lost 2 bases to trimming and J lost 1 base, with 10 bases between them. Germline CDR1 is SGHTA and CDR2 is FQGTGA. CDR3 length: 15 residues. CDR3 DNA: TGTGCCAGCAGCTTAGACCCGGGGGGCACAGATACGCAGTATTTT. The encoded protein is CASSLDPGGTDTQYF.

This clone was counted once. The gene calls are TRBV7-2 and TRBJ2-7; 7 bases align to TRBD1. Germline V CDR1 and CDR2: SGHTA, FQGNSA. The ends lost 7 bases at V and 3 bases at J; junction bases unmatched: 12. CDR3 length: 15 residues. CDR3 DNA: TGTGCCAGCACCCCCCGACAGGGAGCGAACTACGAGCAGTACTTC. Translation: CASTPRQGANYEQYF.

As to this clone: Other DNA variants within this sample encode the same CDR3. The V gene is TRBV5-1, the J gene TRBJ2-7; D is perhaps TRBD2 (7 bases). The length of the CDR3 is 15 residues. The germline V and J ends were trimmed by 0 bases and 2 bases, with 12 bases remaining between them. Germline V gene lookup returns CDR1 SGHRS and CDR2 YFSETQ. The CDR3 here is CASSLAGGATYEQYF. The DNA of the CDR3 is TGCGCCAGCAGCTTGGCGGGGGGCGCGACCTACGAGCAGTACTTC.

The chain recombines TRBV7-3 with TRBJ2-7; the D gene is possibly TRBD2 (6 bases). This CDR3 is built from 15 residues. Germline values: CDR1 SGHTA, CDR2 FQGTGA. Trimming cost V 2 bases and J 4 bases, with 15 bases left between them. CDR3 in DNA: TGTGCCAGCAGCTTATCCGCGGGGAAAGAGTACGAGCAGTACTTC. Its protein product is CASSLSAGKEYEQYF.

V is TRBV27 and J is TRBJ1-4, with 9 nucleotides matching TRBD1. The J segment lost 8 bases and the V segment lost 3 bases, leaving 7 bases of the junction unmatched. The germline CDR1 and CDR2 sequences are MNHEY and SMNVEV (reference sequence). The CDR3 totals 15 residues. For the CDR3, the DNA is TGTGCCAGCAGTTTCTTGGGGACAGGGCAGGAAAAACTGTTTTTT. It yields the protein CASSFLGTGQEKLFF.